These 24 T cell receptor beta chains came from one sample sequenced in a study of early T cells in non-severe SARS-CoV-2 infection. TCRdb processed the 5' RACE reads anew with MiXCR; each CDR3 protein has one entry. The table lists about 64,000 distinct CDR3 sequences, 4.9% of them singletons, with 4.9% in the top ten. Specimen: whole blood. Receptors were obtained from an adult who was a healthcare worker with PCR-confirmed SARS-CoV-2 infection or an uninfected control (not recorded which).

This clonotype was seen many times. The chain is built from TRBV20-1 and TRBJ1-1; 9 positions match TRBD1. Germline V gene lookup returns CDR1 DFQATT and CDR2 SNEGSKA (reference sequence). V shed 5 bases and J 8 bases; nucleotides not matched to a gene: 18. The CDR3 length is 16 residues. The CDR3 DNA follows: TGCAGTGCTGGCGGTGGCCGCACAGGGGGCTCACGCGAAGCTTTCTTT. This codes for CSAGGGRTGGSREAFF.

V gene TRBV11-3 combines with J gene TRBJ2-7; 7 positions agree with TRBD1. Germline V gene lookup returns CDR1 SGHNT and CDR2 YENEEA. After removal of 5 bases from V and 2 bases from J, the junction contained 12 bases not matched to a gene. This CDR3 contains 16 residues. The CDR3 spells CASSLKGQVPTYEQYF. The CDR3, as DNA: TGTGCCAGCAGCCTAAAAGGACAGGTTCCGACCTACGAGCAGTACTTC.

This clonotype was detected only a few times. This rearrangement joins TRBV20-1 to TRBJ2-4; 7 bases agree with TRBD2. This CDR3 region has 16 residues. The germline V gene encodes CDR1 DFQATT and CDR2 SNEGSKA (reference sequence). The trim removed 3 bases at V and 6 bases at J, leaving 14 bases unmatched. CDR3 region: CSARGWSLTGGNIQYF. The CDR3 DNA follows: TGCAGTGCTAGGGGATGGTCGCTAACGGGGGGAAACATTCAGTACTTC.

This clonotype was counted at least ten times. DNA of the CDR3: TGTGCCAGCAGCTTAAATCGCACAGATACGCAGTATTTT. As protein: CASSLNRTDTQYF. This chain joins TRBV7-9 and TRBJ2-3; D gene uncertain. The CDR3 is 13 residues long. V was shortened by 2 bases and J by 1 base, with 4 bases between the two germline ends. Germline CDR1 SEHNR, CDR2 FQNEAQ (reference sequence).

There are a few counts of this clonotype. The chain recombines TRBV2 with TRBJ2-2; D uncertain. Germline V gene lookup returns CDR1 SNHLY and CDR2 FYNNEI. The CDR3 runs to 13 residues. V was pared by 8 bases and J by 5 bases, with 12 bases between. The DNA for the CDR3 is TGTGCCAGCCGTTCGACGAGGACCGGGGAGCTGTTTTTT. It specifies CASRSTRTGELFF.

The rearrangement links TRBV20-1 to TRBJ2-5; D gene ambiguous. Germline-derived CDR1 and CDR2 are DFQATT and SNEGSKA (reference sequence). Trimming removed 3 bases at V and 2 bases at J, with 4 bases between. This CDR3 has 11 residues. CDR3 coding DNA: TGCAGTGCTAGTTGGCAAGAGACCCAGTACTTC. Encoded protein: CSASWQETQYF.

This clonotype was recorded a few times. This chain joins TRBV7-2 and TRBJ2-3; perhaps TRBD1 as D (5 bases). The germline V and J ends were trimmed by 1 base and 2 bases, with 13 bases remaining between them. Germline V gene data show CDR1 as SGHTA and CDR2 as FQGNSA. The CDR3 length is 16 residues. DNA for the CDR3: TGTGCCAGCAGCTTAGGACAGACACCGCTCACAGATACGCAGTATTTT. The encoded protein is CASSLGQTPLTDTQYF.

This clonotype occurred many times. The V call is TRBV7-9, the J call TRBJ2-7; D unresolved. Between the trimmed V and J ends, which lost 3 bases and 5 bases, there was a span of 11 bases. The CDR3 covers 13 residues. The germline V gene has CDR1 SEHNR and CDR2 FQNEAQ (reference sequence). The CDR3 loop reads CASSLATPHEQYF. The CDR3 DNA sequence: TGTGCCAGCAGCTTGGCTACCCCTCACGAGCAGTACTTC.

This clonotype was observed many times. The V gene is TRBV12-3 or TRBV12-4, the J gene TRBJ2-5; no reliable D call. The CDR3 contains 14 residues. The germline V and J ends were trimmed by 3 bases and 3 bases, with 11 bases remaining between them. CDR3: CASSLQLRKETQYF. Here the CDR3 DNA reads TGTGCCAGCAGTTTGCAACTGCGGAAAGAGACCCAGTACTTC.

This clonotype was recorded at least ten times. The chain is built from TRBV6-2 or TRBV6-3 and TRBJ1-5; D is ambiguous. Per germline, CDR1 MNHEY and CDR2 SVGEGT. V was shortened by 6 bases and J by 3 bases, with 12 bases between the two germline ends. The length of the CDR3 is 14 residues. As DNA, the CDR3 is TGTGCCAGCAGCTCGACACCCTTCAATCAGCCCCAGCATTTT. It yields the protein CASSSTPFNQPQHF.

This clonotype was found many times. V is TRBV7-2 and J is TRBJ2-3; D gene ambiguous. Trimming shortened V by 1 base and J by 2 bases, and 7 bases separated the two germline ends. The CDR3 consists of 14 residues. Germline V gene data show CDR1 as SGHTA and CDR2 as FQGNSA. This CDR3 is CASSLVQITDTQYF. Written as DNA, the CDR3 is TGTGCCAGCAGCTTAGTACAGATCACAGATACGCAGTATTTT.

This clonotype was counted many times. The chain joins TRBV29-1 to TRBJ1-6, with TRBD1 matching 7 bases. V was pared by 5 bases and J by 8 bases, with 3 bases of the junction left unmatched. The germline gives CDR1 SQVTM, CDR2 ANQGSEA. CDR3 size: 12 residues. Here the CDR3 reads CSVRQGDSPLHF. Written as DNA, the CDR3 is TGCAGCGTTAGACAGGGAGATTCACCCCTCCACTTT.

This clonotype was counted at least ten times. This sequence joins TRBV25-1 and TRBJ2-7; 10 bases match TRBD2. CDR1 and CDR2 (germline): MGHDK, SYGVNS. The CDR3 is 14 residues long. V gave up 3 bases and J gave up 5 bases; unmatched junction bases: 4. CDR3 sequence reads: CASSELAGVNEQYF. CDR3 DNA: TGTGCCAGCAGTGAGCTAGCGGGAGTTAACGAGCAGTACTTC.

This clonotype was detected only a few times. CDR3 in amino acids: CSVRQGEDSPLHF. The CDR3 DNA follows: TGCAGCGTCCGACAGGGGGAGGATTCACCCCTCCACTTT. The V and J genes are TRBV29-1 and TRBJ1-6; 9 bases line up with TRBD1. Germline lookup yields CDR1 SQVTM and CDR2 ANQGSEA. J was trimmed by 8 bases and V by 6 bases; bases with no gene match: 5. The CDR3 totals 13 residues.

This clonotype appeared many times. The J gene is TRBJ2-4, the V gene TRBV14; D gene uncertain. The CDR3 spans 15 residues. V lost 4 bases, J lost 0 bases, and 10 bases lay in between. Germline loops: CDR1 SGHDN, CDR2 FVKESK. CDR3 region: CASSRGGLAKNIQYF. The CDR3 DNA sequence: TGTGCCAGCAGCCGCGGTGGGCTAGCCAAAAACATTCAGTACTTC.

This clonotype was detected only a few times. The chain recombines TRBV10-2 with TRBJ1-5; TRBD1 matches at 9 bases. CDR1 is WSHSY, CDR2 SAAADI, per germline. The length of the CDR3 is 13 residues. Trimming cost V 8 bases and J 4 bases; bases outside gene matches: 3. The CDR3 sequence: CASGQGLNQPQHF. DNA for the CDR3: TGCGCCAGCGGACAGGGGTTAAATCAGCCCCAGCATTTT.

This clonotype was counted many times. This rearrangement joins TRBV4-3 to TRBJ2-5; perhaps TRBD2 as D (6 bases). The V gene lost 1 base and the J gene lost 5 bases, with 17 bases spanning the gap. The germline V gene encodes CDR1 LGHNA and CDR2 YSLEER. This CDR3 comprises 16 residues. The CDR3 region has the DNA TGCGCCAGCAGCCAAGTAGCAGTCCAGGGAGGTGAGACCCAGTACTTC. It yields the protein CASSQVAVQGGETQYF.

Ten or more counts support this clonotype. The chain is built from TRBV30 and TRBJ1-2, with 7 bases matching TRBD1. V was pared by 8 bases and J by 0 bases, with 6 bases of the junction left unmatched. CDR1 and CDR2 (germline): GTSNPN, SVGIG (reference sequence). The CDR3 sequence is 13 residues long. CDR3 region: CAGRDSTNYGYTF. As DNA, the CDR3 is TGTGCCGGACGGGACAGTACTAACTATGGCTACACCTTC. Full variable domain (remainder filled in from reference TRBV30 and TRBJ1-2): SQTIHQWPATLVQPVGSPLSLECTVEGTSNPNLYWYRQAAGRGLQLLFYSVGIGQISSEVPQNLSASRPQDRQFILSSKKLLLSDSGFYLCAGRDSTNYGYTFGSGTRLTVV.

J is TRBJ2-5 and V is TRBV20-1; D gene ambiguous. CDR3 size: 10 residues. V was trimmed by 2 bases and J by 4 bases, leaving 2 bases between them. Germline loops: CDR1 DFQATT, CDR2 SNEGSKA (reference sequence). The CDR3 DNA reads as TGCAGTGCTAGATCAGAGACCCAGTACTTC. Residues: CSARSETQYF.

This clonotype was recorded many times. V is TRBV5-6 and J is TRBJ1-1; a possible D gene is TRBD1 (6 bases). CDR1 is SGHDT and CDR2 is YYEEEE in the germline V gene. This CDR3 contains 12 residues. V was clipped by 3 bases and J by 3 bases, with 6 bases between them. CDR3 nucleotide sequence: TGTGCCAGCAGCTCAGGGGACACTGAAGCTTTCTTT. This sequence encodes CASSSGDTEAFF.

This clonotype came up many times. The V call is TRBV6-5, the J call TRBJ2-2; 9 bases are a match to TRBD1. From germline, CDR1 is MNHEY and CDR2 SVGAGI. The CDR3 totals 15 residues. Trimming removed 5 bases from V and 1 base from J; junction bases left unmatched: 2. Here the CDR3 DNA reads TGTGCCAGCAGTCAGGGACAGGGGAACACCGGGGAGCTGTTTTTT. This translates into CASSQGQGNTGELFF.

In its sample, this clonotype was seen many times. The chain couples TRBV6-1 to TRBJ2-2; possibly TRBD1 for D (6 bases). The CDR3 extends over 16 amino acids. Germline CDR1 and CDR2: MNHNS and SASEGT. Trimming shortened V by 9 bases and J by 2 bases, and 19 bases separated the two germline ends. The DNA for the CDR3 is TGTGCCAGTGCCAAGTACAGGGAGTCTAACACCGGGGAGCTGTTTTTT. It specifies CASAKYRESNTGELFF.

V and J are TRBV6-1 and TRBJ2-7; the match to TRBD2 covers 9 bases. Losses at the gene ends were 0 bases for V and 3 bases for J; bases not matched to a gene: 6. Germline assignment: CDR1 MNHNS and CDR2 SASEGT. The length of the CDR3 is 16 residues. The CDR3 protein is CASSEAFSGSFYEQYF. CDR3 DNA: TGTGCCAGCAGTGAAGCGTTTAGCGGGAGTTTCTACGAGCAGTACTTC.

This clonotype was recorded a few times. The CDR3 loop is CASKGLAGTGELFF. In nucleotides, the CDR3 is TGTGCCAGCAAAGGACTAGCCGGCACCGGGGAGCTGTTTTTT. The chain links TRBV27 to TRBJ2-2; the match to TRBD2 covers 8 bases. Per germline, CDR1 MNHEY and CDR2 SMNVEV (reference sequence). The J segment lost 4 bases and the V segment lost 7 bases, leaving 5 bases of the junction unmatched. CDR3 length: 14 amino acids.